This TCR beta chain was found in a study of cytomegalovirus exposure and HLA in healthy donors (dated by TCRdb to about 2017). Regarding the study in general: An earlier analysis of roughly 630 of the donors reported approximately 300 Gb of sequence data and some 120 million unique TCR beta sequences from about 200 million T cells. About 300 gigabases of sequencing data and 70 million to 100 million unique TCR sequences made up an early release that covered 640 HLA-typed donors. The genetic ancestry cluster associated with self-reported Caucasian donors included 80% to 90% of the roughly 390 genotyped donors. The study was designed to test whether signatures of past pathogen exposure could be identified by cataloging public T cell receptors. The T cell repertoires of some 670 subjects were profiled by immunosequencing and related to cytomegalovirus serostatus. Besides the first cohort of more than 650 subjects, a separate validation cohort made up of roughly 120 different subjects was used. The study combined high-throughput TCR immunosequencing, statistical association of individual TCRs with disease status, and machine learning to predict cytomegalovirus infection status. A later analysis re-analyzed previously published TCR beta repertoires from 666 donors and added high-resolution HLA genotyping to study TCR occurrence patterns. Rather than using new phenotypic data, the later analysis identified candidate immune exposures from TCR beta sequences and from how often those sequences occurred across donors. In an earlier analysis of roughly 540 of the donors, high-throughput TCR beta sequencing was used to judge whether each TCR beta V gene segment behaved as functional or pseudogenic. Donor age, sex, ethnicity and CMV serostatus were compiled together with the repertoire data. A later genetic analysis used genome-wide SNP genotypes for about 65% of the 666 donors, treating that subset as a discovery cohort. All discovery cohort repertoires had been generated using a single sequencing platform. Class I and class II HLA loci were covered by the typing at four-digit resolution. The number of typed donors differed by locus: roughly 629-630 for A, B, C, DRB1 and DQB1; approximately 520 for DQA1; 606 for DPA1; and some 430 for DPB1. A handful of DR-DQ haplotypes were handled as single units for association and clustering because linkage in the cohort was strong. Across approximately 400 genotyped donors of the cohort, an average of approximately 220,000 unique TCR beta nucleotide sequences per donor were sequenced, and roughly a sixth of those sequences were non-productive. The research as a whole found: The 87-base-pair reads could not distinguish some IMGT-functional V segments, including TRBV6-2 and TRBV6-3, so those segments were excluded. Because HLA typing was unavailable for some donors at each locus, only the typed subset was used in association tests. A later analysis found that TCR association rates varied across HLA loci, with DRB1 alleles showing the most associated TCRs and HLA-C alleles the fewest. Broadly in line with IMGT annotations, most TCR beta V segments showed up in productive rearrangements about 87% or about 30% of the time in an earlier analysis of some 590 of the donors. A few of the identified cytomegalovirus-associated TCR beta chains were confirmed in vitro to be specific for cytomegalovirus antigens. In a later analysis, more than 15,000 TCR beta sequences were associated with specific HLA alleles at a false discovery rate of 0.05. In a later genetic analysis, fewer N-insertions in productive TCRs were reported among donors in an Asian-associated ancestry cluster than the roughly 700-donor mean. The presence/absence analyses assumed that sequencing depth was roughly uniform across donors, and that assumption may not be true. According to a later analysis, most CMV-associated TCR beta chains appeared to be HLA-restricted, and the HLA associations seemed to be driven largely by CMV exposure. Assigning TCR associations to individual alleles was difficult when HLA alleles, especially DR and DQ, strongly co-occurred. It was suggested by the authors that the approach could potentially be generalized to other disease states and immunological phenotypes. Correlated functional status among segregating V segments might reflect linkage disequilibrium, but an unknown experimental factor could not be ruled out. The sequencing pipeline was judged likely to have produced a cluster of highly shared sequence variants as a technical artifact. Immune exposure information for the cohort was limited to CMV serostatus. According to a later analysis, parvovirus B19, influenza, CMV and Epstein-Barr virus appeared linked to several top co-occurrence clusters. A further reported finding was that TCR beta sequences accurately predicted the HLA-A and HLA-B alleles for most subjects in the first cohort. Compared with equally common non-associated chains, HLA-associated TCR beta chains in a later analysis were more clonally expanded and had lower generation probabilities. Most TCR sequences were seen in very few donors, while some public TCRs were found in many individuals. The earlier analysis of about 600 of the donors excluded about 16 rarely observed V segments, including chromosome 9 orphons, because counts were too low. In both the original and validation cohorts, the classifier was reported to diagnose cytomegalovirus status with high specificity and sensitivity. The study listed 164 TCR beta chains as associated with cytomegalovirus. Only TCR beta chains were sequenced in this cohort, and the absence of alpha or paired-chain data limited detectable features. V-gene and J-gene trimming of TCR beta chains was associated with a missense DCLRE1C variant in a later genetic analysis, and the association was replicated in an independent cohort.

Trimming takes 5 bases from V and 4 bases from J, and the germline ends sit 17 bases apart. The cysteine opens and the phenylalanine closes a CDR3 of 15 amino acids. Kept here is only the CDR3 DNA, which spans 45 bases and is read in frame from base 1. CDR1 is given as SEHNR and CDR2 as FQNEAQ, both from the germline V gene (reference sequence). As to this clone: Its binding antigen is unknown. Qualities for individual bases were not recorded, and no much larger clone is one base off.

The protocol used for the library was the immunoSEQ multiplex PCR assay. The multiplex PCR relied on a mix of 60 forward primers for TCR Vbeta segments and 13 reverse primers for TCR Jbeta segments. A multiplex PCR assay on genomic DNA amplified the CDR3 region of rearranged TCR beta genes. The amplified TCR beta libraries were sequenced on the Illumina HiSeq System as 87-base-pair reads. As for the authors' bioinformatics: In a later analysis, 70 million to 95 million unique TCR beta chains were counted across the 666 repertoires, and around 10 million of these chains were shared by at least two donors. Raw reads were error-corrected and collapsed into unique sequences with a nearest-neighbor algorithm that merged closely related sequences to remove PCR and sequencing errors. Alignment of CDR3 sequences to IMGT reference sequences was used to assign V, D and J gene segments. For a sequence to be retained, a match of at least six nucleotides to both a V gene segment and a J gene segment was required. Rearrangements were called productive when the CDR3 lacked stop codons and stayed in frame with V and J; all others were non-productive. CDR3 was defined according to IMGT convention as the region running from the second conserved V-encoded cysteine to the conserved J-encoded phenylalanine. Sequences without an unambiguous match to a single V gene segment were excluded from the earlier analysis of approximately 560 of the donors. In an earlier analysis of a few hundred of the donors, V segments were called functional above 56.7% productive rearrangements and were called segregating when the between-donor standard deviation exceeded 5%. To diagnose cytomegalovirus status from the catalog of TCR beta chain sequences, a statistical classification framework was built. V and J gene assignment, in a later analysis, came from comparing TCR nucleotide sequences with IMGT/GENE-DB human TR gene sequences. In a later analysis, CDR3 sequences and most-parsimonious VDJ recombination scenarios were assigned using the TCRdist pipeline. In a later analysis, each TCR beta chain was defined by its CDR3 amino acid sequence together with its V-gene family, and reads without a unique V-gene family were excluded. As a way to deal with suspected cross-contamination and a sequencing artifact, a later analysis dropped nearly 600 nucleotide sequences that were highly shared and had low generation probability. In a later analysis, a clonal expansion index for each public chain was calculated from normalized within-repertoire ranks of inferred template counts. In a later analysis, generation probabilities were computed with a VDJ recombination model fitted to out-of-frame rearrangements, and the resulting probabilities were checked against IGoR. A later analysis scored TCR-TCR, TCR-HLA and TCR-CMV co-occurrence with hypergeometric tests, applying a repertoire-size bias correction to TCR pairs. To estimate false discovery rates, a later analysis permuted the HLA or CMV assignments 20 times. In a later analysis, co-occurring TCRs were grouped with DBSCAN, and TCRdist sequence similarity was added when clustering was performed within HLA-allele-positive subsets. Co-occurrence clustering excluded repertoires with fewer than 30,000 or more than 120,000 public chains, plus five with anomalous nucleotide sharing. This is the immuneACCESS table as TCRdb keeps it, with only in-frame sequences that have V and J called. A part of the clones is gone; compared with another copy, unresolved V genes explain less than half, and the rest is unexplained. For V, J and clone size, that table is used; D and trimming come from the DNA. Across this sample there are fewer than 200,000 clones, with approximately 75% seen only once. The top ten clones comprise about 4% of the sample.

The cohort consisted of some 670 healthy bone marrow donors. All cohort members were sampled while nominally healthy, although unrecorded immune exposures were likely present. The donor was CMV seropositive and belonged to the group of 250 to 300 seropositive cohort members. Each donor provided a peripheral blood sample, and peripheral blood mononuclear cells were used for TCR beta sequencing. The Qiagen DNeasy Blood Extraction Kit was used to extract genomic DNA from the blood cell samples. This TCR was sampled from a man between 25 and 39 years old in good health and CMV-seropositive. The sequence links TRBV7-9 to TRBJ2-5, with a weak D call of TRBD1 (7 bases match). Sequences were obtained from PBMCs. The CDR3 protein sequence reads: CASSPRYRGGETQYF. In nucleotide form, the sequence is TGTGCCAGCAGCCCCAGGTACAGGGGAGGAGAGACCCAGTACTTC. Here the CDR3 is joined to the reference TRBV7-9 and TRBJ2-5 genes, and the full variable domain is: DTGVSQNPRHKITKRGQNVTFRCDPISEHNRLYWYRQTLGQGPEFLTYFQNEAQLEKSRLLSDRFSAERPKGSFSTLEIQRTEQGDSAMYLCASSPRYRGGETQYFGPGTRLLVL.